This T cell receptor beta chain was retrieved from a study of PD-L1 blockade in urothelial cancer. Sequencing used immunoSEQ multiplex PCR; TCRdb keeps in-frame clones, though not all of them. The sample contains about 52,000 clones, roughly four fifths of which appear only once. The sample holds many counts of this clone. V gave up 4 bases and J gave up 4 bases; unmatched junction bases: 10. Germline assignment: CDR1 SGHKS and CDR2 YYEKEE (reference sequence). CDR3 length equals 15 residues. Time point in this sample: pretreatment peripheral blood. This chain connects TRBV5-5 to TRBJ1-1; the match to TRBD1 covers 7 bases. The source of this sequence is a man between 65 and 85 years old with urothelial cancer. The sequencing here drew on PBMCs, taken around atezolizumab (anti-PD-L1) treatment. The CDR3 coding sequence is TGTGCCAGCAGCAACCCGGAGACAGGGTCCACTGAAGCTTTCTTT. Protein product: CASSNPETGSTEAFF.